This record looks at one T cell receptor beta chain sequence and its context. Its antigen is not known. This record comes from a study of cytomegalovirus exposure and HLA in healthy donors. Healthy people donating bone marrow made up the donors. The PCR used 60 Vbeta and 13 Jbeta primers. TCRdb's copy holds only in-frame clones and misses some; the assay was immunoSEQ multiplex PCR. The table has approximately 100,000 clones, 65% to 80% seen once. This CDR3 contains 16 residues. Germline assignment: CDR1 SGDLS and CDR2 YYNGEE. V gave up 2 bases and J gave up 0 bases; unmatched junction bases: 4. Points from the study as a whole: Across all donors, roughly uniform sequencing depth was an assumption of the presence/absence analyses. In vitro checks showed that a few CMV-associated chains really do target CMV antigens. One later analysis reportedly identified an Asian-associated ancestry cluster that showed fewer N-insertions than the approximately 700-donor mean.

This sequence joins TRBV9 and TRBJ2-4, with TRBD1 matching 8 bases. The sample comprised PBMCs. This receptor was obtained from a female donor in good health and CMV-seropositive. The CDR3 nucleotides read TGTGCCAGCAGCGTCGGACAGGGCCTAGCCAAAAACATTCAGTACTTC. Encoded protein: CASSVGQGLAKNIQYF.